This T cell receptor (beta chain) was obtained from a study of T cell repertoires in cytomegalovirus infection. Study-level information: Recently described HLA-C-restricted plus well-studied HLA-B-restricted CMV epitopes were used. In public TCR beta signatures, there were indications of both CMV infection and matching HLA type.

The study's findings and limits: CMV carriers with the relevant HLA were identified by cumulative public TCR beta family frequency. Dominating the ex vivo response were HLA-C-restricted CMV-specific TCR beta clonotypes.

The V and J ends lost 3 bases and 0 bases respectively, with 9 bases between them. CDR3 length: 14 amino acids. Germline CDR1 and CDR2: DFQATT and SNEGSKA (reference sequence). As to this clonotype: Its antigen is not known.

TCRdb called the reads again in MiXCR, with one record for every CDR3 protein. The data hold about 900,000 distinct CDR3 sequences, with approximately 31% observed a single time. The source was cultured CD8+ T cells from PBMCs, collected from culture after CMV antigen stimulation. The chain has TRBV20-1 and TRBJ1-3, with no clear D. The clonotype was recovered from a human donor in good health (CMV status not recorded). Some clones in this sample may be carry-over from other donors' samples. CDR3 sequence: CSASGGISGNTIYF. The CDR3 nucleotides read TGCAGTGCTAGTGGCGGAATCTCTGGAAACACCATATATTTT.